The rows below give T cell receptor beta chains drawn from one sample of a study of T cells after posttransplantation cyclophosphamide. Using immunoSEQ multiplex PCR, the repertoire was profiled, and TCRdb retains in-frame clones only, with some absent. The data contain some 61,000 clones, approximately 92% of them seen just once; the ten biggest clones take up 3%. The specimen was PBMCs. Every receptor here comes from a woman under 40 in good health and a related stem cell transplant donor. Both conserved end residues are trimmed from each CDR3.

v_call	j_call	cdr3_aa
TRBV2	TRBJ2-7	ASLGVEYEQY
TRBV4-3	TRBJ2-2	ASSQVAESGTGELF
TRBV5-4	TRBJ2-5	ASSLTGLETQY
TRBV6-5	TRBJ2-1	ASSPLAGNQF
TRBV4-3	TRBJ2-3	ASSQDLGSTDTQY
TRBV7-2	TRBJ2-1	ASSPAGGLQVEQF
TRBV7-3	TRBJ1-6	ASSARGQGASPLH
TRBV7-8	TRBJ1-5	ASSLLQGPYQPQH
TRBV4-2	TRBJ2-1	ASSQGLAGGGEQF
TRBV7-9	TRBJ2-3	ASSFVTGGRSVVSTQY
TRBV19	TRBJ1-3	ASRNSLNTIY
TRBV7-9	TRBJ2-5	ASSLEFGSTPETQY
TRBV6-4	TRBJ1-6	ASSSEENSPLH
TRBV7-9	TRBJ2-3	ASSLFLYTQY
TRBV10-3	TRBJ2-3	AISEWGLAGADTQY
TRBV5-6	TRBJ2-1	ASSSPILAGGADEQF
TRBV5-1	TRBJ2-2	ASSGGTVNIGTGELF
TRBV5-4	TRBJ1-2	ASSLRDRADYGYT
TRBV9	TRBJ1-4	ASSGGWGTNEKLF
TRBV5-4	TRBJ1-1	ASSSVDRGNTEAF
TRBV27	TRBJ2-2	ASSFVPNTGELF
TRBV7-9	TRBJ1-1	ASSSTGRAEAF
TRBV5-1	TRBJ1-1	ASSLVGAGEAF
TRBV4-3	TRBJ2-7	ASSQDLPREQY
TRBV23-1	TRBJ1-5	AKQIGFGTGEISFNQPQH
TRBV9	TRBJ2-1	ASSVGQGAYNEQF
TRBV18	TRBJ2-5	ASSPPSSNQETQY
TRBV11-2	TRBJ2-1	ASSLNRPSGPYNEQF
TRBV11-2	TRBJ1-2	ASSLVTGGGDYGYT
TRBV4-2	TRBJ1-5	ASSQTRGTSQPQH
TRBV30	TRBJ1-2	AWSAGLGQSYGYT
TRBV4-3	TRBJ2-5	ASSQDRGGQETQY
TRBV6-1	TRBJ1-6	ASSEVEEGNSPLH
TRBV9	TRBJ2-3	ASSPWTGVSDTQY
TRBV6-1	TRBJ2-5	ASSEIRAKQETQY